One and the same sample provided the 17 T cell receptor beta chains below, sequenced in a study of blood T cell repertoires in COVID-19. Produced via immunoSEQ multiplex PCR; TCRdb's table is partial and in-frame only. This table holds about 99,000 clones, approximately 88% found once. The specimen sequenced was peripheral blood. Receptors were obtained from a human donor in a cohort sampled during active COVID-19.

The chain is built from TRBV19 and TRBJ1-1; TRBD1 might be the D (6 bases). The germline V and J ends were trimmed by 10 bases and 5 bases, with 14 bases remaining between them. The CDR3 is 12 residues long. Germline V gene sequence: CDR1 LNHDA, CDR2 SQIVND (reference sequence). CDR3 region: CATRTAGTEAFF. CDR3 DNA sequence: TGTGCCACCCGGACAGCGGGGACTGAAGCTTTCTTT.

The gene calls are TRBV28 and TRBJ1-2; tentative D call: TRBD1 (6 bases). V shed 6 bases and J shed 2 bases, with 16 bases lying between them. Germline CDR1 is MDHEN and CDR2 is SYDVKM. This CDR3 has 15 amino acids. This CDR3 is CASSTGGVGNYGYTF. CDR3 DNA: TGTGCCAGCAGCACTGGGGGCGTGGGGAACTATGGCTACACCTTC.

CDR3 coding DNA: TGCGCCAGCAGTTCTGCTAGCGGGGGGTCCTACAATGAGCAGTTCTTC. It is translated as CASSSASGGSYNEQFF. This sequence joins TRBV5-1 and TRBJ2-1; 11 nucleotides agree with TRBD2. Germline V lookup: CDR1 SGHRS, CDR2 YFSETQ. Trimming at V came to 5 bases and at J to 1 base, leaving 5 bases not matched to a gene. The CDR3 is made up of 16 amino acids.

The rearrangement joins TRBV4-1 to TRBJ1-1; 7 bases are shared with TRBD1. Germline-derived CDR1 and CDR2 are MGHRA and YSYEKL. This CDR3 contains 14 residues. The junction had 9 bases not matched to a gene; V was cut back by 4 bases and J by 7 bases. CDR3 in amino acids: CASSREEGAVEAFF. CDR3 in DNA: TGCGCCAGCAGCCGGGAGGAGGGGGCGGTTGAAGCTTTCTTT.

V usage is TRBV3-1 (or the pseudogene TRBV3-2) and J usage is TRBJ2-7; D is unclear. The germline CDR1 and CDR2 sequences are LGHDT and YNNKEL (reference sequence). The CDR3 runs to 15 residues. V lost 0 bases, J lost 0 bases, and 9 bases lay in between. As DNA, the CDR3 is TGTGCCAGCAGCCAAGATAACTGGAGCTCCTACGAGCAGTACTTC. Translating gives CASSQDNWSSYEQYF.

A few counts support this clone. Distinct nucleotide sequences in the sample also encode this CDR3. V gene TRBV2 combines with J gene TRBJ2-5; TRBD1 aligns across 10 bases. The CDR3 is made up of 14 amino acids. After removal of 4 bases from V and 5 bases from J, the junction contained 4 bases not matched to a gene. CDR1 SNHLY and CDR2 FYNNEI come from the germline V gene. The CDR3 loop reads CASSGQGAGETQYF. CDR3 DNA: TGTGCCAGCAGTGGACAGGGGGCGGGTGAGACCCAGTACTTC.

The chain carries TRBV12-3 or TRBV12-4 and TRBJ2-7; perhaps TRBD1 as D (6 bases). V was trimmed by 3 bases and J by 4 bases, leaving 10 bases between them. The CDR3 totals 13 residues. The CDR3 sequence is CASSFGTTYEQYF. CDR3 in DNA: TGTGCCAGCAGTTTCGGGACAACTTACGAGCAGTACTTC.

The chain has TRBV9 and TRBJ2-3, with a weak D call TRBD1 (6 bases). From germline, CDR1 is SGDLS and CDR2 YYNGEE. V shed 0 bases and J shed 4 bases, with 9 bases lying between them. The CDR3 sequence is 14 residues long. CDR3 residues: CASSVEGGPDTQYF. The DNA of the CDR3 is TGTGCCAGCAGCGTAGAAGGGGGACCAGATACGCAGTATTTT.

V and J are TRBV6-5 and TRBJ2-3, with D possibly being TRBD2 (5 bases). V was shortened by 10 bases and J by 3 bases, with 8 bases between the two germline ends. This CDR3 has 11 residues. The germline V gene encodes CDR1 MNHEY and CDR2 SVGAGI. CDR3: CATGNTDTQYF. Here the CDR3 DNA reads TGTGCCACGGGGAATACAGATACGCAGTATTTT.

The chain has TRBV28 and TRBJ2-3; D is unclear. V lost 4 bases to trimming and J lost 0 bases, with 11 bases between them. This CDR3 region has 15 residues. Germline V gene data show CDR1 as MDHEN and CDR2 as SYDVKM. The CDR3 is CASSSRSLSTDTQYF. The CDR3 nucleotides read TGTGCCAGCAGTTCCCGGTCGCTGAGCACAGATACGCAGTATTTT.

The chain links TRBV27 to TRBJ2-5; possible D gene TRBD2, 6 bases. The germline V and J ends were trimmed by 6 bases and 2 bases, with 19 bases remaining between them. From germline, CDR1 is MNHEY and CDR2 SMNVEV (reference sequence). The length of the CDR3 is 16 residues. CDR3 amino acids: CASRLGGARRQETQYF. CDR3 in DNA: TGTGCCAGCAGATTAGGAGGGGCTCGGAGGCAAGAGACCCAGTACTTC.

This clone was recorded only once. The genes are TRBV30 and TRBJ2-7; a possible D gene is TRBD2 (5 bases). Germline values: CDR1 GTSNPN, CDR2 SVGIG (reference sequence). This CDR3 has 15 residues. V lost 3 bases, J lost 0 bases, and 15 bases lay in between. The CDR3 loop is CAWSHPPGVSYEQYF. CDR3 bases: TGTGCCTGGAGCCACCCCCCCGGGGTCTCCTACGAGCAGTACTTC. The full variable domain, in which reference TRBV30 and TRBJ2-7 provide the parts outside the CDR3, is SQTIHQWPATLVQPVGSPLSLECTVEGTSNPNLYWYRQAAGRGLQLLFYSVGIGQISSEVPQNLSASRPQDRQFILSSKKLLLSDSGFYLCAWSHPPGVSYEQYFGPGTRLTVT.

The chain joins TRBV7-3 to TRBJ1-1; D is ambiguous. Germline CDR1 and CDR2: SGHTA and FQGTGA. V was pared by 5 bases and J by 1 base, with 11 bases between. The CDR3 totals 14 residues. CDR3 nucleotides: TGTGCCAGCAGCCTAGGAATGGGGAACACTGAAGCTTTCTTT. Translating gives CASSLGMGNTEAFF.

V is TRBV5-1 and J is TRBJ2-3, with 11 bases aligning to TRBD2. The CDR3 has 17 residues. Germline CDR1 SGHRS, CDR2 YFSETQ. Trimming cost V 3 bases and J 0 bases; bases outside gene matches: 6. CDR3 residues: CASSWASGGTSTDTQYF. In DNA, the CDR3 is TGCGCCAGCAGCTGGGCTAGCGGGGGGACCAGCACAGATACGCAGTATTTT.

This clone was detected a few times. The chain has TRBV18 and TRBJ2-1; a weak D match, TRBD2 (5 bases). V was shortened by 3 bases and J by 5 bases, with 11 bases between the two germline ends. Per germline, CDR1 KGHSH and CDR2 LQKENI. The CDR3 has 14 residues. CDR3: CASSPEDLNNEQFF. In DNA, the CDR3 is TGTGCCAGCTCACCGGAGGACCTAAACAATGAGCAGTTCTTC.

V usage is TRBV5-5 and J usage is TRBJ2-5; 10 nucleotides match TRBD2. Germline CDR1 and CDR2: SGHKS and YYEKEE (reference sequence). V shed 2 bases and J 1 base; nucleotides not matched to a gene: 5. This CDR3 is 16 amino acids long. This CDR3 is CASSFLAGGIQETQYF. Written as DNA, the CDR3 is TGTGCCAGCAGCTTTTTAGCGGGGGGAATCCAAGAGACCCAGTACTTC. The variable domain in full, with the rest retrieved from reference TRBV5-5 and TRBJ2-5, is DAGVTQSPTHLIKTRGQQVTLRCSPISGHKSVSWYQQVLGQGPQFIFQYYEKEERGRGNFPDRFSARQFPNYSSELNVNALLLGDSALYLCASSFLAGGIQETQYFGPGTRLLVL.

The chain employs TRBV19 and TRBJ1-5; 7 positions match TRBD1. After removal of 6 bases from V and 6 bases from J, the junction contained 2 bases not matched to a gene. Looked up from germline, CDR1 is LNHDA and CDR2 is SQIVND (reference sequence). The CDR3 extends over 12 amino acids. CDR3 amino acids: CASSQGGQPQHF. For the CDR3, the DNA is TGTGCCAGTAGCCAGGGGGGTCAGCCCCAGCATTTT.